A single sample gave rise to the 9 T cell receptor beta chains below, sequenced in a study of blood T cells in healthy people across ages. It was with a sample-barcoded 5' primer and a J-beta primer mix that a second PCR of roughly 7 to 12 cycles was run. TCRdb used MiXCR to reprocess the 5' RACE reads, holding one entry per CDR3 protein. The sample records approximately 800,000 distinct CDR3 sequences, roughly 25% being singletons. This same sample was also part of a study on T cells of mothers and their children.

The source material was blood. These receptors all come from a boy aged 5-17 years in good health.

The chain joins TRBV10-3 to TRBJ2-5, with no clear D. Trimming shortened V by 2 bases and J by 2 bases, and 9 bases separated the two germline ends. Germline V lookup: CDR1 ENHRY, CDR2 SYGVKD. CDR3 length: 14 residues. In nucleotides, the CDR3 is TGTGCCATCAGTGAGAACCAGAAGCAAGAGACCCAGTACTTC. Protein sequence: CAISENQKQETQYF.

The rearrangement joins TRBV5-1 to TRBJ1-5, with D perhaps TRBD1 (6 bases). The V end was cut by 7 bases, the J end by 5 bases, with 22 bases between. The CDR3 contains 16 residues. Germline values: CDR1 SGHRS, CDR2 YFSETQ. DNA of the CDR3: TGCGCCAGCGGGTTACTCCGACAGGCTAATTATCAGCCCCAGCATTTT. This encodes CASGLLRQANYQPQHF.

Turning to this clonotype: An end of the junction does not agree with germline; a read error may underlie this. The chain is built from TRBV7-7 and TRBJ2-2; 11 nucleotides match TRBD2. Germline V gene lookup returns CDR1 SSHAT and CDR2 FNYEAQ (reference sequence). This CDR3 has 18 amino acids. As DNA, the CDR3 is TGTGCTAGCAGCCGGACCCCCTATAGCGGGGGGGCGCCCGGGGAGCTGTTTTTT. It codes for CASSRTPYSGGAPGELFF.

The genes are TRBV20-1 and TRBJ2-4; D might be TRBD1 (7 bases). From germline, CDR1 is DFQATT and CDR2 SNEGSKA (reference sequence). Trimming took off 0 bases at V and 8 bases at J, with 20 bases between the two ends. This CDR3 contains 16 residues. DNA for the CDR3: TGCAGTGCTAGAGACCTCCAGGGGTCCAGGGGGGACATTCAGTACTTC. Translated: CSARDLQGSRGDIQYF.

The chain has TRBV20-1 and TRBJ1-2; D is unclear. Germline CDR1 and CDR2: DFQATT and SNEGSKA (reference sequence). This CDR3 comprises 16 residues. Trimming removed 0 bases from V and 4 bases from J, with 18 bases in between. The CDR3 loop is CSARDRRAQAGYGYTF. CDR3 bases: TGCAGTGCTAGAGATAGGAGGGCCCAAGCAGGCTATGGCTACACCTTC.

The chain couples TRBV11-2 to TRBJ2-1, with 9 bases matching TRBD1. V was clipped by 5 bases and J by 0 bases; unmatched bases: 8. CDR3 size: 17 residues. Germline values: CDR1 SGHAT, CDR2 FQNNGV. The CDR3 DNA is TGTGCCAGCAGCACGTACAGGGGGCGAAGCTCCTACAATGAGCAGTTCTTC. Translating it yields CASSTYRGRSSYNEQFF. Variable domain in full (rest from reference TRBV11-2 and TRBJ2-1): EAGVAQSPRYKIIEKRQSVAFWCNPISGHATLYWYQQILGQGPKLLIQFQNNGVVDDSQLPKDRFSAERLKGVDSTLKIQPAKLEDSAVYLCASSTYRGRSSYNEQFFGPGTRLTVL.

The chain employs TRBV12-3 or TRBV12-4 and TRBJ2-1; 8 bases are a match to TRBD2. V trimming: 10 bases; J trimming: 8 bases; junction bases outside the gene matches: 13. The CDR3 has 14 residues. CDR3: CATKGGGPGDEQFF. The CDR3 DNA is TGTGCCACCAAGGGCGGGGGGCCGGGGGATGAGCAGTTCTTC.

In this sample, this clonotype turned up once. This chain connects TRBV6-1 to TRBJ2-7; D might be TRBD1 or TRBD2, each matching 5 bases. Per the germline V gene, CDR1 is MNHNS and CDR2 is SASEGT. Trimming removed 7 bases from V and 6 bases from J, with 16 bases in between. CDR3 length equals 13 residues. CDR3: CASTRDPLGEQYF. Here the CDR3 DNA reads TGTGCCAGCACTAGGGACCCGCTGGGCGAGCAGTACTTC.

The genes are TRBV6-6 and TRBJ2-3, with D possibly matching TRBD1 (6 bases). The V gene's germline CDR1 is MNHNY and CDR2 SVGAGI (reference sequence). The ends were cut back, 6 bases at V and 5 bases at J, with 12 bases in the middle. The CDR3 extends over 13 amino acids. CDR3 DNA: TGTGCCAGCAGCCGACAGGTGGGAGATACGCAGTATTTT. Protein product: CASSRQVGDTQYF.